Presented here are 22 T cell receptor beta chains from one specimen sequenced in a study of memory CD4+ T cells and cytomegalovirus serostatus. Here immunoSEQ multiplex PCR was the method, and the copy in TCRdb shows in-frame clones only, minus some. The sample carries about 61,000 clones, around three quarters recorded once. Single viable CD3+CD4+CD8-CD45RO+ cells were sorted as the memory CD4+ T cells. What was sequenced was memory CD4+ T cells from blood. The source of these receptors is an adult in good health and CMV-seronegative. Some clones in this sample may be carry-over from other donors' samples.

The rearrangement joins TRBV5-6 to TRBJ2-5, with D perhaps given as TRBD1 or TRBD2 (6 bases each). The ends were cut back, 4 bases at V and 4 bases at J, with 8 bases in the middle. The CDR3 extends over 12 amino acids. CDR1 is SGHDT, CDR2 YYEEEE, per germline. DNA of the CDR3: TGTGCCAGCAGCGAGGGGGGAGAGACCCAGTACTTC. Its translation: CASSEGGETQYF.

This chain joins TRBV7-2 and TRBJ2-1; D is unclear. From germline, CDR1 is SGHTA and CDR2 FQGNSA. The ends were cut back, 2 bases at V and 9 bases at J, with 8 bases in the middle. This CDR3 has 12 amino acids. The CDR3 protein is CASSLQRSEQFF. The DNA of the CDR3 is TGTGCCAGCAGCTTACAGAGAAGTGAGCAGTTCTTC.

The chain joins TRBV19 to TRBJ2-2; 9 bases are a match to TRBD1. Germline CDR1 LNHDA, CDR2 SQIVND (reference sequence). This CDR3 has 15 amino acids. The V and J ends lost 4 bases and 4 bases, in that order; junction bases with no gene match: 4. The DNA of the CDR3 is TGTGCCAGTAGTACGGACAGGGGTGGCACCGGGGAGCTGTTTTTT. Its protein product is CASSTDRGGTGELFF.

The chain has TRBV6-6 and TRBJ2-4; TRBD2 matches 8 bases. The germline V gene encodes CDR1 MNHNY and CDR2 SVGAGI (reference sequence). The CDR3 loop spans 12 amino acids. V was clipped by 8 bases and J by 9 bases; unmatched bases: 6. The CDR3 DNA is TGTGCCAGCCAAGGCGGGGGGTCCATTCAGTACTTC. Translation: CASQGGGSIQYF.

This clone was recorded only once. The rearrangement joins TRBV5-4 to TRBJ2-3, with TRBD2 matching over 8 bases. The CDR3 runs 16 residues. CDR1 and CDR2 (germline): SGHNT, YYREEE (reference sequence). Unmatched junction bases numbered 5, after V lost 0 bases and J lost 2 bases. CDR3 bases: TGTGCCAGCAGCTTGGCGGTAGCGGGAACCACAGATACGCAGTATTTT. It codes for CASSLAVAGTTDTQYF.

V usage is TRBV9 and J usage is TRBJ1-2, with 9 bases aligning to TRBD1. V lost 3 bases to trimming and J lost 8 bases; unmatched junction nucleotides: 11. This CDR3 spans 15 amino acids. CDR1 is SGDLS and CDR2 is YYNGEE in the germline V gene. CDR3 in amino acids: CASSEATGQGSGYTF. The CDR3 DNA follows: TGTGCCAGCAGCGAGGCCACGGGACAGGGTTCCGGCTACACCTTC.

The chain links TRBV28 to TRBJ2-1; D is possibly TRBD2 (6 bases). V was shortened by 5 bases and J by 6 bases, with 17 bases between the two germline ends. Germline loops: CDR1 MDHEN, CDR2 SYDVKM. This CDR3 spans 15 amino acids. The CDR3 DNA reads as TGTGCCAGCAGTCCCCCCGGGAGCAGGTTCAATGAGCAGTTCTTC. It specifies CASSPPGSRFNEQFF. The full variable domain, its missing parts supplied by reference TRBV28 and TRBJ2-1, is DVKVTQSSRYLVKRTGEKVFLECVQDMDHENMFWYRQDPGLGLRLIYFSYDVKMKEKGDIPEGYSVSREKKERFSLILESASTNQTSMYLCASSPPGSRFNEQFFGPGTRLTVL.

This rearrangement joins TRBV28 to TRBJ1-2; 8 positions agree with TRBD1. V shed 6 bases and J 4 bases; nucleotides not matched to a gene: 4. Germline assignment: CDR1 MDHEN and CDR2 SYDVKM. The CDR3 has 13 residues. The CDR3 protein is CASRQGTGYGYTF. In DNA, the CDR3 is TGTGCCAGCAGACAGGGGACAGGCTATGGCTACACCTTC.

CDR3 protein: CASSLYLLAGTEAFF. In nucleotides, the CDR3 is TGTGCCAGCAGCTTATATCTTTTAGCGGGCACTGAAGCTTTCTTT. The chain combines TRBV7-8 with TRBJ1-1, with D uncertain. The CDR3 totals 15 residues. Germline CDR1 and CDR2: SGHVS and FQNEAQ. Trimming left V 2 bases short and J 4 bases short, with 14 bases between.

The chain employs TRBV5-1 and TRBJ2-7; 11 bases line up with TRBD1. The CDR3 sequence is 15 residues long. The trim removed 4 bases at V and 0 bases at J, leaving 3 bases unmatched. The germline V gene encodes CDR1 SGHRS and CDR2 YFSETQ. CDR3 coding DNA: TGCGCCAGCAGCACAGGGACAGGGGGCTCCTACGAGCAGTACTTC. Translation gives CASSTGTGGSYEQYF.

The DNA for the CDR3 is TGTGCCTGGAGTGTACGCGGCGGAACCTACGAGCAGTACTTC. It yields the protein CAWSVRGGTYEQYF. The V and J genes are TRBV30 and TRBJ2-7; D uncertain. CDR1 and CDR2 (germline): GTSNPN, SVGIG (reference sequence). The V end lost 0 bases, the J end lost 2 bases, and 11 bases lay between the germline ends. The CDR3 runs to 14 residues.

CDR3 DNA sequence: TGCGCCAGCAGCCAGATGACAGGAACTAATGAAAAACTGTTTTTT. This gives the protein CASSQMTGTNEKLFF. The chain links TRBV4-3 to TRBJ1-4; TRBD1 might be the D (6 bases). The CDR3 consists of 15 residues. V lost 3 bases and J lost 1, with 9 bases in between. Germline-derived CDR1 and CDR2 are LGHNA and YSLEER.

The CDR3, as DNA: TGTGCCAGTAGTATAGCAGGGACTTTAGCTTCCCTTAGCAATCAGCCCCAGCATTTT. Amino acids: CASSIAGTLASLSNQPQHF. This chain links TRBV19 with TRBJ1-5, with TRBD1 as a possible D gene (5 bases). V lost 1 base and J 0 bases, leaving 19 bases between the germline ends. The CDR3 runs to 19 residues. Germline V gene lookup returns CDR1 LNHDA and CDR2 SQIVND (reference sequence).

The chain joins TRBV4-3 to TRBJ1-4, with D uncertain. V lost 0 bases and J 4 bases, leaving 12 bases between the germline ends. The CDR3 covers 16 residues. Looked up from germline, CDR1 is LGHNA and CDR2 is YSLEER. The CDR3 reads CASSQDLPGVNEKLFF. CDR3 DNA: TGCGCCAGCAGCCAAGATCTTCCCGGGGTTAATGAAAAACTGTTTTTT.

This chain joins TRBV18 and TRBJ2-7; D may match TRBD1 or TRBD2 (5 bases each). This CDR3 contains 15 residues. The V end was cut by 2 bases, the J end by 0 bases, with 11 bases between. Germline V lookup: CDR1 KGHSH, CDR2 LQKENI. CDR3 amino acids: CASSPSLGPSYEQYF. The DNA for the CDR3 is TGTGCCAGCTCACCAAGTTTGGGACCCTCCTACGAGCAGTACTTC.

The chain uses TRBV7-2 and TRBJ1-4; D ambiguous. The V gene lost 6 bases and the J gene lost 16 bases, with 15 bases spanning the gap. Germline V gene data show CDR1 as SGHTA and CDR2 as FQGNSA. CDR3 length: 11 residues. Here the CDR3 reads CASSQRDSPFF. As DNA, the CDR3 is TGTGCCAGCAGTCAAAGGGATTCTCCGTTTTTT.

This chain links TRBV5-5 with TRBJ1-2; D gene unclear. Trimming removed 0 bases at V and 4 bases at J, with 10 bases between. From germline, CDR1 is SGHKS and CDR2 YYEKEE (reference sequence). CDR3 size: 14 residues. The CDR3 protein is CASSLVAVGYGYTF. CDR3 DNA sequence: TGTGCCAGCAGCTTGGTAGCCGTGGGCTATGGCTACACCTTC. Full variable domain (remainder filled in from reference TRBV5-5 and TRBJ1-2): DAGVTQSPTHLIKTRGQQVTLRCSPISGHKSVSWYQQVLGQGPQFIFQYYEKEERGRGNFPDRFSARQFPNYSSELNVNALLLGDSALYLCASSLVAVGYGYTFGSGTRLTVV.

As regards this clone: The sample carries other DNA sequences with the same CDR3. The rearrangement links TRBV27 to TRBJ2-2; the D is unclear. CDR1 MNHEY and CDR2 SMNVEV come from the germline V gene (reference sequence). Trimming removed 5 bases at V and 1 base at J, with 2 bases between. This CDR3 has 12 amino acids. CDR3 protein: CASSQNTGELFF. CDR3 DNA sequence: TGTGCCAGCAGTCAGAACACCGGGGAGCTGTTTTTT.

J is TRBJ2-7 and V is TRBV4-1, with D unclear. The CDR3 is 14 amino acids. Per germline, CDR1 MGHRA and CDR2 YSYEKL. The germline V and J ends were trimmed by 4 bases and 4 bases, with 14 bases remaining between them. The CDR3, as DNA: TGCGCCAGCAGCCGAGCCCTTCTAGAGTACGAGCAGTACTTC. The encoded protein is CASSRALLEYEQYF.

In this sample, this clone turned up a few times. Additional DNA sequences in this sample encode the identical CDR3. The V call is TRBV28, the J call TRBJ1-2, with unresolved D. This CDR3 is 11 amino acids long. Germline V gives CDR1 MDHEN, CDR2 SYDVKM. Trimming took 5 bases from V and 0 from J, leaving 1 base between them. DNA for the CDR3: TGTGCCAGCAGTCCTAACTATGGCTACACCTTC. Amino acid sequence: CASSPNYGYTF.

The chain combines TRBV15 with TRBJ2-1, with TRBD2 matching over 8 bases. V lost 0 bases, J lost 5 bases, and 15 bases stayed unmatched. The CDR3 contains 19 residues. Germline V lookup: CDR1 LNHNV, CDR2 YYDKDF (reference sequence). CDR3 region: CATSRDLAGLRTGHNEQFF. The DNA of the CDR3 is TGTGCCACCAGCAGAGATTTAGCGGGACTCCGTACGGGCCACAATGAGCAGTTCTTC.

The rearrangement joins TRBV18 to TRBJ2-2; D possibly corresponds to TRBD1 (6 bases). This CDR3 spans 17 amino acids. CDR1 and CDR2 from the germline V gene are KGHSH and LQKENI. The V end lost 4 bases, the J end lost 0 bases, and 15 bases lay between the germline ends. The CDR3 spells CASSLRTATANTGELFF. The DNA for the CDR3 is TGTGCCAGCTCACTTCGGACAGCAACCGCGAACACCGGGGAGCTGTTTTTT.